Below, 10 T cell receptor beta chains from the same sample are listed, as sequenced in a study of blood T cell repertoires in COVID-19. Sequencing used immunoSEQ multiplex PCR; TCRdb keeps in-frame clones, though not all of them. Of around 230,000 clones listed, roughly 83% are singletons. Material: peripheral blood. The receptors derive from a man aged 40-49 years with acute or convalescent COVID-19.

The genes are TRBV3-1 (or the pseudogene TRBV3-2) and TRBJ1-2; a possible D gene is TRBD1 (6 bases). Germline V lookup: CDR1 LGHDT, CDR2 YNNKEL (reference sequence). This CDR3 contains 15 residues. Trimming took 0 bases from V and 3 from J, leaving 11 bases between them. In DNA, the CDR3 is TGTGCCAGCAGCCAAGAAGGGGGGGAGTACTATGGCTACACCTTC. Its protein product is CASSQEGGEYYGYTF.

This rearrangement joins TRBV7-2 to TRBJ1-1, with 7 bases that match TRBD1. Germline V gives CDR1 SGHTA, CDR2 FQGNSA. The junction had 6 bases not matched to a gene; V was cut back by 6 bases and J by 5 bases. This CDR3 is 13 amino acids long. CDR3 bases: TGTGCCAGCAGTTTACAGGGGTGGACTGAAGCTTTCTTT. Translating gives CASSLQGWTEAFF.

The V call is TRBV4-1, the J call TRBJ1-1, with a weak D call TRBD1 (6 bases). Deletions cut 4 bases from V and 3 bases from J, with 18 bases between. Germline V gene sequence: CDR1 MGHRA, CDR2 YSYEKL. The CDR3 length is 16 residues. CDR3 bases: TGCGCCAGCAGCCCTAAACCCACAGGGTTGGACACTGAAGCTTTCTTT. As protein: CASSPKPTGLDTEAFF.

The rearrangement uses TRBV19 and TRBJ2-3; D is perhaps TRBD2 (6 bases). Germline lookup yields CDR1 LNHDA and CDR2 SQIVND (reference sequence). The CDR3 totals 13 residues. The V end lost 6 bases, the J end lost 5 bases, and 12 bases lay between the germline ends. The CDR3 bases are TGTGCCAGTAGGGCGGGAAACATAGATACGCAGTATTTT. It encodes CASRAGNIDTQYF. The full variable domain, rest sourced from reference TRBV19 and TRBJ2-3, is DGGITQSPKYLFRKEGQNVTLSCEQNLNHDAMYWYRQDPGQGLRLIYYSQIVNDFQKGDIAEGYSVSREKKESFPLTVTSAQKNPTAFYLCASRAGNIDTQYFGPGTRLTVL.

The genes are TRBV19 and TRBJ2-2, with 9 positions matching TRBD1. The CDR3 runs 14 residues. The V and J ends lost 8 bases and 7 bases, in that order; junction bases with no gene match: 8. From germline, CDR1 is LNHDA and CDR2 SQIVND (reference sequence). The CDR3 region has the DNA TGTGCCAGTCGACCGACAGGGGGGATCGGGGAGCTGTTTTTT. Translation: CASRPTGGIGELFF.

This clone was detected once. This chain connects TRBV9 to TRBJ2-1, with TRBD2 matching 9 bases. The CDR3 loop spans 15 amino acids. CDR1 is SGDLS, CDR2 YYNGEE, per germline. The V segment lost 3 bases and the J segment 7 bases; nucleotides outside the gene matches: 8. The CDR3 sequence: CASSGGLAVVNEQFF. CDR3 nucleotide sequence: TGTGCCAGCAGCGGGGGACTAGCCGTGGTGAATGAGCAGTTCTTC.

This chain joins TRBV7-2 and TRBJ2-2; 7 bases agree with TRBD1. The germline V gene encodes CDR1 SGHTA and CDR2 FQGNSA. The CDR3 runs to 14 residues. Trimming cost V 4 bases and J 5 bases; bases outside gene matches: 4. CDR3 DNA: TGTGCCAGCAGCTCGGGGACAGAGACCGGGGAGCTGTTTTTT. It encodes CASSSGTETGELFF. The whole variable domain, filled in from reference TRBV7-2 and TRBJ2-2, reads GAGVSQSPSNKVTEKGKDVELRCDPISGHTALYWYRQSLGQGLEFLIYFQGNSAPDKSGLPSDRFSAERTGGSVSTLTIQRTQQEDSAVYLCASSSGTETGELFFGEGSRLTVL.

The chain has TRBV7-2 and TRBJ1-2; 7 bases align to TRBD1. The length of the CDR3 is 15 residues. Germline lookup yields CDR1 SGHTA and CDR2 FQGNSA. The V and J ends lost 3 bases and 6 bases, in that order; junction bases with no gene match: 10. The CDR3 spells CASSFYSRDSDGYTF. In DNA form, the CDR3 reads TGTGCCAGCAGCTTTTATTCCCGGGACAGTGATGGCTACACCTTC.

This sequence joins TRBV9 and TRBJ2-1; D is possibly TRBD2 (6 bases). The CDR3 spans 14 residues. V was shortened by 0 bases and J by 5 bases, with 9 bases between the two germline ends. The V gene's germline CDR1 is SGDLS and CDR2 YYNGEE. Written as DNA, the CDR3 is TGTGCCAGCAGCGTAGGGACTAACCACAATGAGCAGTTCTTC. It translates to CASSVGTNHNEQFF. The variable domain in full, with the rest retrieved from reference TRBV9 and TRBJ2-1, is DSGVTQTPKHLITATGQRVTLRCSPRSGDLSVYWYQQSLDQGLQFLIQYYNGEERAKGNILERFSAQQFPDLHSELNLSSLELGDSALYFCASSVGTNHNEQFFGPGTRLTVL.

This clone was counted a few times. The CDR3 region is CASSQLGGRQPQHF. For the CDR3, the DNA is TGTGCCAGCAGCCAACTGGGAGGGCGACAGCCCCAGCATTTT. This chain joins TRBV3-1 (or the pseudogene TRBV3-2) and TRBJ1-5; D is uncertain. Deletions cut 2 bases from V and 7 bases from J, with 12 bases between. This CDR3 contains 14 residues. The germline gives CDR1 LGHDT, CDR2 YNNKEL (reference sequence).